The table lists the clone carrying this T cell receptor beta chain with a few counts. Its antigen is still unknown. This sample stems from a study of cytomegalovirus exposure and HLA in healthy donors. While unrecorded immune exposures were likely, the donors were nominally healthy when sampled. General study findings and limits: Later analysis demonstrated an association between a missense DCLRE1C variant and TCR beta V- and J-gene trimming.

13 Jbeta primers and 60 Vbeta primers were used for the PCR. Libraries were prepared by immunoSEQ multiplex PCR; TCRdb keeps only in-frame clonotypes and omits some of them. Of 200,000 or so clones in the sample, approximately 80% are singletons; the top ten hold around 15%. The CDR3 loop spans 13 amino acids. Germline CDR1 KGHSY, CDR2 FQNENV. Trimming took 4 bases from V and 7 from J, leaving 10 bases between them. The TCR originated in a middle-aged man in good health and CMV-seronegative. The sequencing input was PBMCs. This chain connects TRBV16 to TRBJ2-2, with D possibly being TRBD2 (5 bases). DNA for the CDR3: TGTGCCAGCAGCCCTACTAGTATCGGGGAGCTGTTTTTT. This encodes CASSPTSIGELFF.